This TCR beta chain was sequenced in a study of blood T cell repertoires in COVID-19. Overall study context: Sites across the United States, Italy and Spain contributed samples from acute and convalescent COVID-19. Sample material is recorded as cDNA or gDNA derived from T cells, B-cell-depleted T cells, or PBMCs.

The V gene's germline CDR1 is SNHLY and CDR2 FYNNEI. The CDR3 covers 11 residues. V lost 4 bases, J lost 9 bases, and 4 bases lay in between. Assay used: immunoSEQ multiplex PCR; TCRdb lists only in-frame clones, some missing. This table holds about 200,000 clones, approximately 84% found once. Participants were aged about 18 to 89 years from roughly 26 US areas. In assigning cohorts, the study relied on participant-reported clinical history. Sequencing input: PBMCs or T cells enriched from blood (not recorded which). This clonotype originated in a man aged 35 to 55 who had recovered from COVID-19. The genes are TRBV2 and TRBJ1-6; D gene uncertain. The CDR3 DNA reads TGTGCCAGCAGTGGTATTTCACCCCTCCACTTT. Protein: CASSGISPLHF.